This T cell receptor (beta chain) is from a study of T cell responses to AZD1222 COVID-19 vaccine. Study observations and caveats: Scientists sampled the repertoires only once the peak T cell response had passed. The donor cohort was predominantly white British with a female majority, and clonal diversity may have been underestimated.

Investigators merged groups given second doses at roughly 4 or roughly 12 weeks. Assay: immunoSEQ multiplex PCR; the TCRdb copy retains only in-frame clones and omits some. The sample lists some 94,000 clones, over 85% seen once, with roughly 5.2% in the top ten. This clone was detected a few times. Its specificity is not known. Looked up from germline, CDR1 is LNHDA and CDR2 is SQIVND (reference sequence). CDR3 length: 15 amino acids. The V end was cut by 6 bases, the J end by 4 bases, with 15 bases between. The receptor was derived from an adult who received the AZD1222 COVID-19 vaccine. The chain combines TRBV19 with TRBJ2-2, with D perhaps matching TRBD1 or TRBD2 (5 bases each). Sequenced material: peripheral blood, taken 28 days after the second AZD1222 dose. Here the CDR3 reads CASSPTGTPTGELFF. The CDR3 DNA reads TGTGCCAGTAGCCCAACCGGGACCCCCACCGGGGAGCTGTTTTTT.